The 26 T cell receptor beta chains reported below all come from one sample, sequenced in a study of technical replicates of blood from four donors (dated by TCRdb to about 2017). The library was prepared using the immunoSEQ multiplex PCR assay. TCRdb re-hosts the immuneACCESS table, in-frame sequences only. Its copies lack some clones; in the studies checked, an unresolved V gene accounts for under half of them, and the cause for the rest is not known. The sample table lists tens of thousands of clones, around 94% of them with a count of one. The top ten constitute 0.38% of the sample. The material sequenced was T cells isolated from PBMCs. These receptors all stem from a human donor in good health.

The chain links TRBV11-3 to TRBJ1-4, with 10 bases lining up with TRBD1. Germline V gene lookup returns CDR1 SGHNT and CDR2 YENEEA. This CDR3 comprises 15 residues. J gave up 6 bases and V 4 bases, and 5 bases lay outside the gene matches. In DNA form, the CDR3 reads TGTGCCAGCAGCTCTTGGACAGGGGGAGATGAAAAACTGTTTTTT. It translates to CASSSWTGGDEKLFF.

The V and J genes are TRBV10-1 and TRBJ2-1, with D possibly being TRBD1 (6 bases). Germline V gives CDR1 WNHNN, CDR2 SYGVQD (reference sequence). The V gene lost 0 bases and the J gene lost 10 bases, with 10 bases spanning the gap. CDR3 length equals 13 residues. The CDR3 region is CASSESTGYEQFF. The CDR3 DNA sequence: TGCGCCAGCAGTGAGTCGACAGGATACGAGCAGTTCTTC.

The CDR3 DNA sequence: TGTGCCAGTACAGGGAACACTGAAGCTTTCTTT. Translation gives CASTGNTEAFF. This chain uses TRBV7-9 with TRBJ1-1; possibly TRBD1 for D (5 bases). The CDR3 loop spans 11 amino acids. Germline values: CDR1 SEHNR, CDR2 FQNEAQ (reference sequence). The germline V and J ends were trimmed by 9 bases and 1 base, with 6 bases remaining between them.

The CDR3 DNA is TGTGCCAGCAGTACCGGTGGCGGGAGGAATGAGCAGTTCTTC. Translated, it gives CASSTGGGRNEQFF. The V gene is TRBV25-1, the J gene TRBJ2-1; 8 bases match TRBD2. CDR3 length equals 14 residues. Germline values: CDR1 MGHDK, CDR2 SYGVNS. V gave up 5 bases and J gave up 7 bases; unmatched junction bases: 7.

The chain has TRBV9 and TRBJ2-1; D remains ambiguous. The CDR3 has 12 amino acids. From germline, CDR1 is SGDLS and CDR2 YYNGEE. Trimming shortened V by 1 base and J by 8 bases, and 7 bases separated the two germline ends. CDR3 coding DNA: TGTGCCAGCAGCGTAACCGGGTATGAGCAGTTCTTC. Translation: CASSVTGYEQFF. Full variable domain (remainder filled in from reference TRBV9 and TRBJ2-1): DSGVTQTPKHLITATGQRVTLRCSPRSGDLSVYWYQQSLDQGLQFLIQYYNGEERAKGNILERFSAQQFPDLHSELNLSSLELGDSALYFCASSVTGYEQFFGPGTRLTVL.

This clone was observed a single time. The V gene is TRBV19, the J gene TRBJ1-2; possible D gene TRBD1, 5 bases. Germline loops: CDR1 LNHDA, CDR2 SQIVND (reference sequence). CDR3 length equals 14 residues. The V gene lost 10 bases and the J gene lost 4 bases, with 19 bases spanning the gap. The CDR3 nucleotides read TGTGCCACCTCTCGCACCGGGACTGGCTATGGCTACACCTTC. It yields the protein CATSRTGTGYGYTF.

In DNA form, the CDR3 reads TGTGCCAGCAGCTCGGGACTAGCGGGCTACAATGAGCAGTTCTTC. Protein sequence: CASSSGLAGYNEQFF. The V and J genes are TRBV11-3 and TRBJ2-1, with 12 bases identical to TRBD2. The V gene's germline CDR1 is SGHNT and CDR2 YENEEA. The CDR3 contains 15 residues. The ends lost 4 bases at V and 3 bases at J; junction bases unmatched: 1.

The rearrangement joins TRBV5-1 to TRBJ2-7; no clear D. V shed 1 base and J shed 3 bases, with 11 bases lying between them. This CDR3 has 14 amino acids. Germline assignment: CDR1 SGHRS and CDR2 YFSETQ. The CDR3 spells CASSLIGRSYEQYF. CDR3 nucleotides: TGCGCCAGCAGCTTGATAGGAAGGAGCTACGAGCAGTACTTC.

The chain uses TRBV28 and TRBJ2-1; tentatively, D is TRBD2 (5 bases). CDR3 length: 11 residues. CDR1 MDHEN and CDR2 SYDVKM come from the germline V gene. With 6 bases removed from V and 10 bases from J, the gap between germline ends came to 10 bases. CDR3 in amino acids: CASSYGGEQFF. The CDR3, as DNA: TGTGCCAGCAGCTACGGCGGGGAGCAGTTCTTC.

J is TRBJ2-7 and V is TRBV19; 8 bases align to TRBD1. V shed 4 bases, J shed 0 bases, and the junction held 2 bases outside the gene matches. Germline CDR1 is LNHDA and CDR2 is SQIVND (reference sequence). The CDR3 has 14 residues. CDR3 nucleotide sequence: TGTGCCAGTAGTAGACAGGGGAACTCCTACGAGCAGTACTTC. It encodes CASSRQGNSYEQYF.

The chain has TRBV7-2 and TRBJ2-1; 8 bases fit TRBD1. J was trimmed by 4 bases and V by 5 bases; bases with no gene match: 7. This CDR3 spans 15 amino acids. Germline V CDR1 and CDR2: SGHTA, FQGNSA. CDR3 region: CASSQDRANYNEQFF. The DNA of the CDR3 is TGTGCCAGCAGCCAGGACAGGGCGAATTACAATGAGCAGTTCTTC.

V and J are TRBV7-2 and TRBJ2-4; D is unclear. CDR1 is SGHTA and CDR2 is FQGNSA in the germline V gene. V gave up 0 bases and J gave up 13 bases, with 10 bases separating them. This CDR3 is built from 12 residues. The CDR3: CASSLALERQYF. DNA of the CDR3: TGTGCCAGCAGCTTAGCGCTGGAGCGACAGTACTTC. The variable domain in full, with the rest retrieved from reference TRBV7-2 and TRBJ2-4, is GAGVSQSPSNKVTEKGKDVELRCDPISGHTALYWYRQSLGQGLEFLIYFQGNSAPDKSGLPSDRFSAERTGGSVSTLTIQRTQQEDSAVYLCASSLALERQYFGAGTRLSVL.

This clone was detected only once. The J gene is TRBJ2-1, the V gene TRBV6-6; D not resolved. CDR1 is MNHNY and CDR2 is SVGAGI in the germline V gene (reference sequence). There are 11 residues in the CDR3. Trimming stripped 7 bases from V and 4 bases from J, with 5 bases between. The CDR3 coding sequence is TGTGCCAGCACCCAGTACAATGAGCAGTTCTTC. It encodes CASTQYNEQFF.

V and J are TRBV28 and TRBJ2-1, with 10 nucleotides matching TRBD1. With V trimmed by 2 bases and J by 6 bases, 4 bases remained unmatched. The germline CDR1 and CDR2 sequences are MDHEN and SYDVKM. This CDR3 contains 15 residues. The CDR3 protein is CASSLGTGDSNEQFF. Written as DNA, the CDR3 is TGTGCCAGCAGTTTAGGGACAGGGGATAGCAATGAGCAGTTCTTC.

The V and J genes are TRBV9 and TRBJ1-2, with TRBD1 matching over 8 bases. The germline gives CDR1 SGDLS, CDR2 YYNGEE. V gave up 2 bases and J gave up 6 bases; unmatched junction bases: 3. This CDR3 region has 13 residues. CDR3 sequence: CASSVDRGDGYTF. The CDR3 DNA follows: TGTGCCAGCAGCGTTGACAGGGGCGATGGCTACACCTTC.

This sequence joins TRBV19 and TRBJ1-5; the D is unclear. This CDR3 comprises 14 residues. Between the trimmed V and J ends, which lost 1 base and 9 bases, there was a span of 13 bases. Per germline, CDR1 LNHDA and CDR2 SQIVND (reference sequence). The CDR3 DNA follows: TGTGCCAGTAGTATAGTCAGTACTAAGAGGCCCCAGCATTTT. This sequence encodes CASSIVSTKRPQHF.

The gene calls are TRBV5-8 and TRBJ1-2, with D perhaps TRBD1 (5 bases). This CDR3 contains 16 residues. Deletions cut 0 bases from V and 0 bases from J, with 12 bases between. CDR1 SGHTS and CDR2 YDEGEE come from the germline V gene. The CDR3 bases are TGTGCCAGCAGCTTGGTGTTCGGGGGGTCTAACTATGGCTACACCTTC. The encoded protein is CASSLVFGGSNYGYTF.

V usage is TRBV28 and J usage is TRBJ2-7; D not resolved. Trimming stripped 6 bases from V and 5 bases from J, with 8 bases between. CDR3 length equals 11 residues. CDR1 and CDR2 from the germline V gene are MDHEN and SYDVKM. CDR3 protein: CASSDTDEQYF. CDR3 nucleotides: TGTGCCAGCAGCGACACAGACGAGCAGTACTTC. Looking up the rest from reference TRBV28 and TRBJ2-7 gives the full variable domain: DVKVTQSSRYLVKRTGEKVFLECVQDMDHENMFWYRQDPGLGLRLIYFSYDVKMKEKGDIPEGYSVSREKKERFSLILESASTNQTSMYLCASSDTDEQYFGPGTRLTVT.

The gene calls are TRBV7-2 and TRBJ2-3; 10 bases align to TRBD2. CDR1 is SGHTA, CDR2 FQGNSA, per germline. This CDR3 spans 17 amino acids. J lost 5 bases, V lost 1 base, and 9 bases had no gene match. The DNA of the CDR3 is TGTGCCAGCAGCTTAGGGCCCTGGCTAGCGGGAGAAGATACGCAGTATTTT. It yields the protein CASSLGPWLAGEDTQYF.

The chain combines TRBV29-1 with TRBJ2-7, with 11 bases identical to TRBD2. V shed 5 bases and J 4 bases; nucleotides not matched to a gene: 7. CDR1 is SQVTM and CDR2 is ANQGSEA in the germline V gene. The CDR3 totals 14 residues. The CDR3 is CSVPLAGAAYEQYF. The CDR3 coding sequence is TGCAGCGTTCCACTAGCGGGAGCAGCATACGAGCAGTACTTC.

This clone has more than one count but fewer than ten. The CDR3 spells CASSQQSTLASNQPQHF. The DNA of the CDR3 is TGTGCCAGCTCACAACAAAGTACGTTGGCCAGCAATCAGCCCCAGCATTTT. The V and J genes are TRBV18 and TRBJ1-5; no clear D. Per germline, CDR1 KGHSH and CDR2 LQKENI. The CDR3 runs to 17 residues. The V end lost 4 bases, the J end lost 1 base, and 17 bases lay between the germline ends.

The rearrangement links TRBV28 to TRBJ2-2, with 11 nucleotides matching TRBD2. The CDR3 is made up of 16 amino acids. V lost 1 base, J lost 4 bases, and 2 bases stayed unmatched. CDR1 is MDHEN and CDR2 is SYDVKM in the germline V gene. CDR3 coding DNA: TGTGCCAGCAGTTTATTTGGACTAGCGGGCACCGGGGAGCTGTTTTTT. It specifies CASSLFGLAGTGELFF.

V and J are TRBV30 and TRBJ2-7; 8 bases are shared with TRBD1. This CDR3 region has 13 residues. V was clipped by 3 bases and J by 3 bases; unmatched bases: 4. CDR1 and CDR2 (germline): GTSNPN, SVGIG (reference sequence). The chain's CDR3 is CAWSNTGGYEQYF. The CDR3 region has the DNA TGTGCCTGGAGCAACACAGGGGGCTACGAGCAGTACTTC.

The J gene is TRBJ1-1, the V gene TRBV7-8, with D maybe TRBD1 (6 bases). The CDR3 length is 14 residues. V was shortened by 3 bases and J by 10 bases, with 18 bases between the two germline ends. Germline V gene data show CDR1 as SGHVS and CDR2 as FQNEAQ. CDR3 DNA sequence: TGTGCCAGCAGCTTCCACAGGGTTATTAGGAGAGCTTTCTTT. Translation gives CASSFHRVIRRAFF.

The V gene is TRBV7-8, the J gene TRBJ2-1, with TRBD1 matching over 7 bases. This CDR3 comprises 15 residues. The germline V gene has CDR1 SGHVS and CDR2 FQNEAQ. The V gene end was trimmed by 5 bases and the J gene end by 9 bases; junction bases not matched to a gene: 13. CDR3 DNA sequence: TGTGCCAGCAGCCCAGGGGGTAGACTTCAAGCTGAGCAGTTCTTC. Its translation is CASSPGGRLQAEQFF. Drawing the rest from reference TRBV7-8 and TRBJ2-1, the complete variable domain is GAGVSQSPRYKVAKRGQDVALRCDPISGHVSLFWYQQALGQGPEFLTYFQNEAQLDKSGLPSDRFFAERPEGSVSTLKIQRTQQEDSAVYLCASSPGGRLQAEQFFGPGTRLTVL.

The chain's CDR3 is CASSLGGPYEQYF. The CDR3 nucleotides are TGTGCCAGCAGCTTGGGAGGCCCATACGAGCAGTACTTC. V and J are TRBV5-6 and TRBJ2-7; D unresolved. V was shortened by 0 bases and J by 4 bases, with 8 bases between the two germline ends. The CDR3 consists of 13 residues. CDR1 is SGHDT, CDR2 YYEEEE, per germline.